The sequence of this T cell receptor (beta chain) was determined in a study of cytomegalovirus exposure and HLA in healthy donors. Study-level information: Most donors, about 82% of 398 genotyped, fell in the Caucasian-associated ancestry cluster.

The PCR made use of 60 Vbeta and 13 Jbeta primers. Profiled with immunoSEQ multiplex PCR; TCRdb holds only in-frame clones, not every one. The sample consists of fewer than 80,000 clones, about 74% of them appearing once. With 5 bases removed from V and 5 bases from J, the gap between germline ends came to 16 bases. The germline V gene encodes CDR1 KGHSH and CDR2 LQKENI. The CDR3 totals 14 residues. Study-level results: Later on, a genetic analysis was performed. It linked a missense variant in DCLRE1C with V- and J-gene trimming of TCR beta. The majority of CMV-associated TCR beta chains were reported as apparently HLA-restricted in a later analysis.

Concerning this clone: Its antigen is undetermined.

The material sequenced was PBMCs. This chain joins TRBV18 and TRBJ2-7, with unresolved D. This receptor was identified in a woman aged 55-70 years in good health and CMV-seropositive. Written as DNA, the CDR3 is TGTGCCAGCTCAACAGCTCTGGTCCAGGACGAGCAGTACTTC. As protein: CASSTALVQDEQYF. The whole variable domain, filled in from reference TRBV18 and TRBJ2-7, reads NAGVMQNPRHLVRRRGQEARLRCSPMKGHSHVYWYRQLPEEGLKFMVYLQKENIIDESGMPKERFSAEFPKEGPSILRIQQVVRGDSAAYFCASSTALVQDEQYFGPGTRLTVT.